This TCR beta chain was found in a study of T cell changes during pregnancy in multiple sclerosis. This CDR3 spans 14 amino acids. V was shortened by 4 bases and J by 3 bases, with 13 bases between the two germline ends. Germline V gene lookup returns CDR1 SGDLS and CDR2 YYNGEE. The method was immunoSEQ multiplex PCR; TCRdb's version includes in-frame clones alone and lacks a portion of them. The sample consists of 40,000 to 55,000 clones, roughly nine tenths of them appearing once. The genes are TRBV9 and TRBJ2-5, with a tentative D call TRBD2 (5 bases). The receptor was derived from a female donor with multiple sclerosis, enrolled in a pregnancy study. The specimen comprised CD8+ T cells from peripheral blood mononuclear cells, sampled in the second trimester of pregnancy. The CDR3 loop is CASSPRYGEETQYF. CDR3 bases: TGTGCCAGCAGCCCCCGGTACGGGGAAGAGACCCAGTACTTC.